What follows is one TCR beta chain and its context. The antigen remains undetermined. This sample is drawn from a study of shared clonotypes between healthy human individuals. The CDR3 spans 15 residues. Trimming left V 3 bases short and J 1 base short, with 10 bases between. Germline CDR1 SEHNR, CDR2 FQNEAQ (reference sequence). Findings of the study overall: The four-donor shared clonotypes exceeded non-shared clonotypes in generation probability, with non-shared ones scoring lower.

Several immunoSEQ plates held equal portions of the genomic DNA taken from each subset. Libraries were prepared by immunoSEQ multiplex PCR; TCRdb keeps only in-frame clonotypes and omits some of them. In the table there are fewer than 850,000 clones, more than 70% of which are singletons. The chain links TRBV7-9 to TRBJ2-1; a weak D match, TRBD1 (5 bases). This clonotype was sampled from a woman in her 30s in good health. Material: memory CD4+ T cells sorted from blood. Specified subset: CD45RA-negative fraction. The CDR3 nucleotides read TGTGCCAGCAGCTTTAAGGGGTTATCCTACAATGAGCAGTTCTTC. As protein: CASSFKGLSYNEQFF.